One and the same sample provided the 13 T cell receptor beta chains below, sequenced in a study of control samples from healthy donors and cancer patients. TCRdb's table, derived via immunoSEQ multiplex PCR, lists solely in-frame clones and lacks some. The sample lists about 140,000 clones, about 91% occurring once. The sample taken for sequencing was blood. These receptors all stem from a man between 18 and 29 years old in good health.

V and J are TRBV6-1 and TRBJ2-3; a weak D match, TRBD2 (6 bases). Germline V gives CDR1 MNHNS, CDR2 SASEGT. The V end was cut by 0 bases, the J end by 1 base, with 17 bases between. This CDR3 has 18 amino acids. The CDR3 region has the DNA TGTGCCAGCAGTGAAGCGAGCCCCCTGGCGGGACGCACAGATACGCAGTATTTT. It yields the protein CASSEASPLAGRTDTQYF.

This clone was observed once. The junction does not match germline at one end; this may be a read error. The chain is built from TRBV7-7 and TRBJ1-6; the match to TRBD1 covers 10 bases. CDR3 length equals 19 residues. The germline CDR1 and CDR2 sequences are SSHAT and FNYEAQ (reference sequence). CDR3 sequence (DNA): TGTGCTAGCAGCCCGGCGGGGGACAGGGGCCCCTCGTGTAATTCACCCCTCCACTTT. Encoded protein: CASSPAGDRGPSCNSPLHF.

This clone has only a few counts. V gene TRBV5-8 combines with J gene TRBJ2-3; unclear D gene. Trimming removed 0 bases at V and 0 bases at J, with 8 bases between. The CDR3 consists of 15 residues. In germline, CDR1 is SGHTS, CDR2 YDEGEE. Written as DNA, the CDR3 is TGTGCCAGCAGCTTGGTTCGCATCAGCACAGATACGCAGTATTTT. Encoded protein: CASSLVRISTDTQYF.

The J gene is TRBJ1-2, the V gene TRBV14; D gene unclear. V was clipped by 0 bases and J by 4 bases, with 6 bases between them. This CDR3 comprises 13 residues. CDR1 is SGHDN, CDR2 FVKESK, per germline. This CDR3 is CASSQDTGYGYTF. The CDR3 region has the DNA TGTGCCAGCAGCCAAGACACGGGCTATGGCTACACCTTC.

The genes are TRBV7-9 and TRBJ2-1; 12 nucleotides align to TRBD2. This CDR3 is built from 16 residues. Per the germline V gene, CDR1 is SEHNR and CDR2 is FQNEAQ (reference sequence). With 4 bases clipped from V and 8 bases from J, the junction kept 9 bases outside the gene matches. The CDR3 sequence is CASSSRLAGAIDEQFF. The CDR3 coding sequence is TGTGCCAGCAGCTCGCGACTAGCGGGGGCTATTGATGAGCAGTTCTTC. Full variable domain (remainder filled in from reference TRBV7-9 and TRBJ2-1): DTGVSQNPRHKITKRGQNVTFRCDPISEHNRLYWYRQTLGQGPEFLTYFQNEAQLEKSRLLSDRFSAERPKGSFSTLEIQRTEQGDSAMYLCASSSRLAGAIDEQFFGPGTRLTVL.

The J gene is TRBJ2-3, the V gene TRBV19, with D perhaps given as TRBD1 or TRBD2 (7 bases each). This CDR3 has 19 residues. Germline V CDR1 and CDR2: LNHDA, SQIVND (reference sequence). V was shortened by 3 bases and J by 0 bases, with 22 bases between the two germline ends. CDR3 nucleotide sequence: TGTGCCAGTAGTATTAGGTACCAGGGGGGGTGGCTTAGCACAGATACGCAGTATTTT. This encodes CASSIRYQGGWLSTDTQYF.

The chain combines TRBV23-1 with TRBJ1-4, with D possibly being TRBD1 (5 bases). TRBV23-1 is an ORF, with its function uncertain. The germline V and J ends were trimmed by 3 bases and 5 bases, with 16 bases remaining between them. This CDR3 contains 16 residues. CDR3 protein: CASSHVVGGLNEKLFF. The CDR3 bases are TGCGCCAGCAGTCATGTAGTGGGGGGACTAAATGAAAAACTGTTTTTT.

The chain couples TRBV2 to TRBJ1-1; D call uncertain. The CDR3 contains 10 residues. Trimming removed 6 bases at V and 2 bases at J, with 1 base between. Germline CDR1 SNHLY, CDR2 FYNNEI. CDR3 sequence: CASRNTEAFF. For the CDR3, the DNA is TGTGCCAGCAGAAACACTGAAGCTTTCTTT. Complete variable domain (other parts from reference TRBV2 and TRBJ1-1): EPEVTQTPSHQVTQMGQEVILRCVPISNHLYFYWYRQILGQKVEFLVSFYNNEISEKSEIFDDQFSVERPDGSNFTLKIRSTKLEDSAMYFCASRNTEAFFGQGTRLTVV.

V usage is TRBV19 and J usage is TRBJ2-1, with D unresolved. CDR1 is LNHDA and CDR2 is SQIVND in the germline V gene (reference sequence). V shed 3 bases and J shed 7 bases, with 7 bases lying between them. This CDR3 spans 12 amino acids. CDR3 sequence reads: CASSIWGNEQFF. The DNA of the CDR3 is TGTGCCAGTAGTATCTGGGGTAATGAGCAGTTCTTC.

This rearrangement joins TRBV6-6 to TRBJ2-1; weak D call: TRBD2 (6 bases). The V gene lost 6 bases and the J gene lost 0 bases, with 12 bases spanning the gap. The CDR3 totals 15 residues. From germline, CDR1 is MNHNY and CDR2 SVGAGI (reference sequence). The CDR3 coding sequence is TGTGCCAGCAGCCCCCTAGCGCCCTCCTACAATGAGCAGTTCTTC. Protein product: CASSPLAPSYNEQFF.

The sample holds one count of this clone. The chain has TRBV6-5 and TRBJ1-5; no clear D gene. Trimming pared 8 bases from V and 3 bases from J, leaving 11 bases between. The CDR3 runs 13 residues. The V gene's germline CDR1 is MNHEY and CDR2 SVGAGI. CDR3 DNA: TGTGCCAGCGCGGGTGGACTCAATCAGCCCCAGCATTTT. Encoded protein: CASAGGLNQPQHF.

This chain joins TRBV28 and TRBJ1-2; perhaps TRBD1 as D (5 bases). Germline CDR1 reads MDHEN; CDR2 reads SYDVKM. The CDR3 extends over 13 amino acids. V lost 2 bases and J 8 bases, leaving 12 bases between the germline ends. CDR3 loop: CASSLSERGGYTF. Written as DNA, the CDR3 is TGTGCCAGCAGTTTAAGTGAGCGGGGCGGCTACACCTTC.

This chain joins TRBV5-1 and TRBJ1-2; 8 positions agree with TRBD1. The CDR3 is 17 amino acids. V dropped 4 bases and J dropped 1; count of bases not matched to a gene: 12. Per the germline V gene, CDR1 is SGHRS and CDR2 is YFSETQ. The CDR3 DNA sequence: TGCGCCAGCAGCCCGGGGACAGGCAGAGTCAGTAACTATGGCTACACCTTC. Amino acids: CASSPGTGRVSNYGYTF.